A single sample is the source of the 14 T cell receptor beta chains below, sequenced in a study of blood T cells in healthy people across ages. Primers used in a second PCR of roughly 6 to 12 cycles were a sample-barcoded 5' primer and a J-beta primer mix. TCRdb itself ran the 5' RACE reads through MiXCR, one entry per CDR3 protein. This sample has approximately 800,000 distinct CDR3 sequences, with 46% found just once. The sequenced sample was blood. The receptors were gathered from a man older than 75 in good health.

The CDR3: CASSFGGSSRTDTQYF. Here the CDR3 DNA reads TGTGCCAGCAGCTTCGGCGGCAGCAGCCGAACAGATACGCAGTATTTT. The V call is TRBV7-2, the J call TRBJ2-3; D is unclear. This CDR3 is built from 16 residues. Trimming shortened V by 3 bases and J by 3 bases, and 16 bases separated the two germline ends. Germline V gene data show CDR1 as SGHTA and CDR2 as FQGNSA. The whole variable domain, remainder taken from reference TRBV7-2 and TRBJ2-3, is GAGVSQSPSNKVTEKGKDVELRCDPISGHTALYWYRQSLGQGLEFLIYFQGNSAPDKSGLPSDRFSAERTGGSVSTLTIQRTQQEDSAVYLCASSFGGSSRTDTQYFGPGTRLTVL.

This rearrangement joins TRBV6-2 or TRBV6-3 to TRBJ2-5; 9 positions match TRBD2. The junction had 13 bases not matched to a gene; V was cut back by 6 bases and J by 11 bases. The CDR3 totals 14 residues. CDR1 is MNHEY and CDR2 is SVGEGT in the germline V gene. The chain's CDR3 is CASRLAGEVNEQYF. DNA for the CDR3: TGTGCCAGCAGATTAGCGGGAGAGGTCAATGAGCAGTACTTC.

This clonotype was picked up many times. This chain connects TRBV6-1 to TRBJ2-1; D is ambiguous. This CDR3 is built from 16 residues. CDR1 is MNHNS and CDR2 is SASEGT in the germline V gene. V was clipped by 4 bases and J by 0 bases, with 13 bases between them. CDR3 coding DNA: TGTGCCAGCAGTGGGGTAGTCGGGTACTCCTACAATGAGCAGTTCTTC. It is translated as CASSGVVGYSYNEQFF.

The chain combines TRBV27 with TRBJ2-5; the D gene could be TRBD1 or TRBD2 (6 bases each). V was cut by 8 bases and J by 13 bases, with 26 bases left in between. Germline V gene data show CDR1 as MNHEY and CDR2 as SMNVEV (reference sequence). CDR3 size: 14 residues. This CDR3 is CASGTDQGSRIWYF. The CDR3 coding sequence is TGTGCCAGCGGGACTGACCAGGGGTCACGAATCTGGTACTTC.

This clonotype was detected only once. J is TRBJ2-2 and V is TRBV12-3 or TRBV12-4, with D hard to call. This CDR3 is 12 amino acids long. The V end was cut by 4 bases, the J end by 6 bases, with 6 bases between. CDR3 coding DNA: TGTGCCAGCAGTTCCCTCCCCGGGGAGCTGTTTTTT. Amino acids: CASSSLPGELFF.

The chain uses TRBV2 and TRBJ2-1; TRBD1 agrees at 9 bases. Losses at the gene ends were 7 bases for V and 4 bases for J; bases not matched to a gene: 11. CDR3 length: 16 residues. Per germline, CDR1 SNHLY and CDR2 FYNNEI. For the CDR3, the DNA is TGTGCCAGCAATCCACCGGGACAGGGTCATTACAATGAGCAGTTCTTC. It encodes CASNPPGQGHYNEQFF.

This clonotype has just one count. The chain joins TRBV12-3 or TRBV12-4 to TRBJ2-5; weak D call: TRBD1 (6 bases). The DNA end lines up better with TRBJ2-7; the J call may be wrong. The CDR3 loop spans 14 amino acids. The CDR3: CASRIGQLTFEQYF. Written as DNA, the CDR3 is TGTGCCAGCAGAATCGGACAGCTAACCTTCGAGCAGTACTTC.

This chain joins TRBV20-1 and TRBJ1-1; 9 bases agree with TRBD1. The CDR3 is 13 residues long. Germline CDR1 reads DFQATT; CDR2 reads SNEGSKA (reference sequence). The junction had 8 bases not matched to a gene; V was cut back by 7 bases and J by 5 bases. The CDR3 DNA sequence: TGCAGTGTTCCCGGACAGGGGCGGACTGAAGCTTTCTTT. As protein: CSVPGQGRTEAFF.

This chain's CDR3 is CASSFSSYDTQYF. The CDR3 DNA is TGTGCCAGCAGCTTTAGTTCCTATGATACGCAGTATTTT. V gene TRBV5-5 combines with J gene TRBJ2-3; D gene ambiguous. CDR1 and CDR2 (germline): SGHKS, YYEKEE (reference sequence). The V and J ends lost 2 bases and 6 bases respectively, with 10 bases between them. CDR3 length equals 13 residues.

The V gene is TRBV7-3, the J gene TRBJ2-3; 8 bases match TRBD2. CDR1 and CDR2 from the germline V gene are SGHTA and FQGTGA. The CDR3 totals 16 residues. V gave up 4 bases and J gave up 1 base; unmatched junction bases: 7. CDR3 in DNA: TGTGCCAGCAGCTCCTATAGCGGGACGGGCACAGATACGCAGTATTTT. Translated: CASSSYSGTGTDTQYF.

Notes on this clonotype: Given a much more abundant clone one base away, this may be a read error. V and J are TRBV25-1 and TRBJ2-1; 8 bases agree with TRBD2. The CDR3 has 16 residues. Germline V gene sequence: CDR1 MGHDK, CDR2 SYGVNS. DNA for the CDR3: TGTGCCTGCAGTGAAACGGGAGGGAGGACCCACAATGAGCAGTTCTTC. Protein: CACSETGGRTHNEQFF.

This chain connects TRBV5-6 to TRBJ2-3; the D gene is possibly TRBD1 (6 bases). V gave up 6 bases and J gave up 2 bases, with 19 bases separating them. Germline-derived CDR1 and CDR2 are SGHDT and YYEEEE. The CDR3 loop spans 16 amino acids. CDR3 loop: CASNPRDTSLTDTQYF. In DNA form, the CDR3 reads TGTGCCAGCAACCCTCGGGACACCTCCCTCACAGATACGCAGTATTTT.

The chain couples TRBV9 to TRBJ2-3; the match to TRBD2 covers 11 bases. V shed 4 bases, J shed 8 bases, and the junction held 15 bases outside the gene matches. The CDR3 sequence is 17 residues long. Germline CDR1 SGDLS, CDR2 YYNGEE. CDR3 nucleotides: TGTGCCAGCAGCTCTTCAATAGCGGGAGGGCCGGTAGGTACGCAGTATTTT. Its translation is CASSSSIAGGPVGTQYF. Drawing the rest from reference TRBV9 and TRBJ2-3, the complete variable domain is DSGVTQTPKHLITATGQRVTLRCSPRSGDLSVYWYQQSLDQGLQFLIQYYNGEERAKGNILERFSAQQFPDLHSELNLSSLELGDSALYFCASSSSIAGGPVGTQYFGPGTRLTVL.

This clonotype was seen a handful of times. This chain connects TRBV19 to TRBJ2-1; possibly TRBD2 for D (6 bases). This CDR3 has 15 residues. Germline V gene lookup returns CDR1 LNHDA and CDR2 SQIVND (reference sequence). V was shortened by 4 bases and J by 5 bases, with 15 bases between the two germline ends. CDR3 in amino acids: CASSTPGLVNNEQFF. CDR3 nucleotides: TGTGCCAGTAGTACTCCGGGACTGGTGAACAATGAGCAGTTCTTC.